This T cell receptor (beta chain) was recorded in a study of T cell clones after liver transplantation (dated by TCRdb to about 2019). Regarding the study in general: The samples were obtained from ITN030ST, a randomized trial that attempted immunosuppression withdrawal within 2 years after liver transplantation. Donor-reactive T cell clones were identified using TCRbeta sequencing after a pre-transplant mixed lymphocyte reaction and were then followed in post-transplant blood. As an antigen-independent comparator for donor-reactive sequences, third party-reactive TCRbeta sequences were also identified from pre-transplant MLRs. Of the eight recipients, a few were HCV-positive, while the remaining recipients had been transplanted for non-autoimmune, non-viral indications. The subjects received no induction therapy and were kept on standard immunosuppression until randomization at 12-24 months post-transplant. To count as tolerant, a recipient had to stay completely off immunosuppression for at least one year without liver enzymes climbing beyond twice the upper limit of normal. Blood samples were collected pre-transplant, then pre-randomization ahead of withdrawal, and finally post-randomization once withdrawal had either been completed or failed. The studied cohort comprised 8 liver transplant recipients, 3 classified as tolerant and 5 as non-tolerant.

For this chain, trimming is 3 bases at the V end and 8 bases at the J end, and the number of junction bases without a gene match is 12. As encoded in the germline V gene, CDR1 is SGHNT while CDR2 is YENEEA. The CDR3 spans 16 residues, from the cysteine through the phenylalanine. The retained sequence is limited to the CDR3, 48 bases, with the frame set at the first base. General findings and caveats noted by the study authors: When repertoire turnover was taken into account, detection of donor-reactive sequences was significantly reduced in 7 of 8 subjects for CD4 and in 8 of 8 subjects for CD8. In two subjects, low numbers of available donor cells limited the measurable donor-reactive repertoire. The decline in donor-reactive sequences exceeded the decline in third party-reactive sequences, suggesting partial antigen-specific deletion that was unrelated to withdrawal success. Because of small, heterogeneous patient numbers and non-standardized post-transplant time points, the conclusions were only preliminary. Without allograft tissue specimens, donor-reactive T cells may have migrated into the graft rather than being deleted. In most of the 8 subjects, regardless of tolerance or HCV status, circulating donor-reactive CD4 TCRbeta sequences dropped significantly post-transplant.

Unstimulated PBMCs, after thawing, were stained for CD3, CD4 and CD8 and then FACS-sorted into CD3+CD4+ and CD3+CD8+ populations. All 8 studied subjects were randomized to immunosuppression withdrawal. The Qiagen DNeasy Blood and Tissue Kit was used for isolation of genomic DNA. Frozen genomic DNA underwent high-throughput TCRbeta CDR3 sequencing by immunoSEQ, including PCR amplification, mapping, bias correction and internal controls. The source study handled its data this way. Productive rearrangements were retained, and unique TCRbeta sequences were defined by the CDR3 nucleotide sequence together with the V and J gene. Donor-reactive sequences required at least 5-fold expansion in CFSE-low cells versus unstimulated pre-transplant cells and at least 0.01% frequency. To ensure at least 90% detection power, minimum frequency thresholds were set for each subject based on that subject's lowest-template unstimulated sample. Jensen-Shannon divergence between the top 1000 TCRbeta sequences post- versus pre-transplant served as the measure of repertoire turnover. Two-sided Fisher's exact tests were used to test for changes in the detection of donor-reactive sequences. TCRdb took over this immuneACCESS table, retaining in-frame rearrangements with V and J assigned. Such tables are incomplete; in checked studies, under half of the missing clones stem from an unresolved V gene, and the remainder is unexplained. The V and J calls and clone size are taken from that table; D and trimming were inferred from the DNA. The sample profile shows about 51,000 clones; over 65% of them were found once. Around 9.4% of the sample comes from the top ten.

A word on this clone: The antigen it recognizes is unknown. It has no much larger one-base neighbor in the sample; base qualities were not kept. Other DNA sequences of this sample code for an identical CDR3.

The TCR was taken from a human patient who received a liver transplant. After a transplant, some of the T cells may come from the graft donor. In this chain, TRBV11-3 is recombined with TRBJ2-1; 8 middle bases align to TRBD2. Sequencing used CD4+ T cells from blood, obtained approximately 54 months after liver transplant. For the CDR3, the sequence is CASSLDGRGGQDEQFF. In nucleotides, the sequence is TGTGCCAGCAGCTTGGATGGACGGGGGGGCCAGGATGAGCAGTTCTTC. Beyond the CDR3, the reference TRBV11-3 and TRBJ2-1 genes provide the residues; the full variable domain reads: EAGVVQSPRYKIIEKKQPVAFWCNPISGHNTLYWYLQNLGQGPELLIRYENEEAVDDSQLPKDRFSAERLKGVDSTLKIQPAELGDSAVYLCASSLDGRGGQDEQFFGPGTRLTVL.